This T cell receptor (beta chain) was sequenced for a study of PD-1 blockade in classical Hodgkin lymphoma. Broader study findings: Newly diagnosed patients had diversity similar to the baseline diversity of complete responders.

The CDR3 is made up of 16 amino acids. Germline CDR1 MNHNS, CDR2 SASEGT. V lost 1 base to trimming and J lost 7 bases; unmatched junction nucleotides: 7. Assay used: immunoSEQ multiplex PCR; TCRdb lists only in-frame clones, some missing. The repertoire consists of about 93,000 clones, with roughly 79% occurring once and the leading ten covering 16%. Worth noting for this clone: Its target is not known.

Every patient experienced relapse after autologous stem cell transplantation, and brentuximab vedotin exposure varied. The V gene is TRBV6-1, the J gene TRBJ2-7; 13 bases fit TRBD2. This clonotype was sampled from a human donor with classical Hodgkin lymphoma. The source was peripheral blood mononuclear cells (PBMCs), collected before the second cycle of nivolumab. The CDR3 coding sequence is TGTGCCAGCAGTGAAGTGGGGGGACTAGCGGGACGGGAGCAGTACTTC. Its protein is CASSEVGGLAGREQYF.